Below are 2 T cell receptor beta chains sequenced from a single sample in a study of shared clonotypes between healthy human individuals. Assay: immunoSEQ multiplex PCR; the TCRdb copy retains only in-frame clones and omits some. The sample lists roughly 2.6 million clones; about 92% were seen once. The source material was naive CD4+ T cells sorted from blood. The subset was: CD45RA+ positively selected. The receptors stem from a man aged 18 to 30 in good health.

This rearrangement joins TRBV30 to TRBJ1-2; a possible D gene is TRBD1 (5 bases). The V end lost 3 bases, the J end lost 5 bases, and 13 bases lay between the germline ends. The germline V gene encodes CDR1 GTSNPN and CDR2 SVGIG (reference sequence). The CDR3 spans 13 residues. The CDR3 nucleotides are TGTGCCTGGAGACGGGGAGAGGGGTATGGCTACACCTTC. Protein sequence: CAWRRGEGYGYTF.

This clone has just one count. The chain couples TRBV28 to TRBJ1-4; D is perhaps TRBD1 (5 bases). The germline CDR1 and CDR2 sequences are MDHEN and SYDVKM. The CDR3 totals 15 residues. V dropped 6 bases and J dropped 4 bases, with 15 bases sitting between them. CDR3 residues: CASSPLQGYNEKLFF. The CDR3 DNA is TGTGCCAGCAGCCCATTGCAGGGATATAATGAAAAACTGTTTTTT.